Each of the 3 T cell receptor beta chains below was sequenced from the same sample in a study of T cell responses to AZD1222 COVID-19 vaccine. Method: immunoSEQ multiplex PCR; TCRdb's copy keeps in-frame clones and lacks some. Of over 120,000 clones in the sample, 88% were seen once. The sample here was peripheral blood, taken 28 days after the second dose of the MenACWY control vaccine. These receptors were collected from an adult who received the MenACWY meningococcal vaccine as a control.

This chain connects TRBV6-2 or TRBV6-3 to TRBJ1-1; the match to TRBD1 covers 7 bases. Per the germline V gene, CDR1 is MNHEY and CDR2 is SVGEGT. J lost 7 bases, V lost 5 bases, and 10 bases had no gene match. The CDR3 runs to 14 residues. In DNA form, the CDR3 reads TGTGCCAGCAGTCCCAAAAAGGGGGCGGGTGAAGCTTTCTTT. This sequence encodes CASSPKKGAGEAFF.

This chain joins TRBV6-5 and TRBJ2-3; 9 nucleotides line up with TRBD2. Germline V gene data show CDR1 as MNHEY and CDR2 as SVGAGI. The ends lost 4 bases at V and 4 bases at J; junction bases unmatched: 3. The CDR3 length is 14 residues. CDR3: CASSWRGRADTQYF. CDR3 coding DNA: TGTGCCAGCAGTTGGCGCGGGAGGGCAGATACGCAGTATTTT.

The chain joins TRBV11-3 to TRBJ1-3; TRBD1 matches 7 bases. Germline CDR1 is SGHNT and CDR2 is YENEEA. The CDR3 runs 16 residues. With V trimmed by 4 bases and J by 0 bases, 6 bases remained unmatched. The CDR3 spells CASSSGQTFSGNTIYF. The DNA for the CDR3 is TGTGCCAGCAGCTCGGGACAGACGTTCTCTGGAAACACCATATATTTT.